This TCR beta chain was documented in a study of Graves' ophthalmopathy and Graves' hyperthyroidism. A follow-up of 18 months without ophthalmopathy meant that hyperthyroidism was stable. Hyperthyroidism patients, aged 18 to 65, were newly diagnosed, under 2 months' duration. Exclusion criteria comprised other autoimmune diseases, uncontrolled infections, pregnancy or lactation in patients. About this clonotype: Antigen unknown.

This CDR3 region has 15 residues. V was clipped by 4 bases and J by 8 bases, with 17 bases between them. Germline-derived CDR1 and CDR2 are SEHNR and FQNEAQ (reference sequence). RNA served as the template for amplifying TCR beta CDR3 regions. After a first-round RT-PCR with HTBI primers, a second-round multiplex PCR was run. One entry per CDR3 protein, called by TCRdb with MiXCR from the multiplex PCR reads. The table includes some 350,000 distinct CDR3 sequences, 17% detected once. Study conclusions and caveats: Most thyroid clonotypes with frequency above 0.001 were detected in blood too.

This sequence joins TRBV7-9 and TRBJ2-2; D may be TRBD1 (6 bases). Sequencing was done on a sample of peripheral blood. This TCR came from an adult woman with stable Graves' hyperthyroidism. The chain's CDR3 is CASSSSRDNKGELFF. CDR3 in DNA: TGTGCCAGCAGCTCAAGTAGGGACAACAAAGGGGAGCTGTTTTTT.